Below are 19 T cell receptor beta chains sequenced from a single sample in a study of long-term antiretroviral therapy in people with HIV. The assay used was immunoSEQ (version v3.0), run at survey level. TCRdb keeps only in-frame clones here, not all; method: immunoSEQ multiplex PCR. Here the sample spans roughly 30,000 clones, 80% to 90% being singletons. This sample comprised unsorted PBMCs, obtained 3.2 years before starting antiretroviral therapy. These receptors were obtained from a man aged 50 to 59 with HIV.

V usage is TRBV23-1 and J usage is TRBJ2-2; 8 bases match TRBD1. TRBV23-1 is filed as an ORF, its function uncertain. The CDR3 has 17 amino acids. The junction had 6 bases not matched to a gene; V was cut back by 0 bases and J by 3 bases. CDR3 sequence: CASSQSVQGDDTGELFF. As DNA, the CDR3 is TGCGCCAGCAGTCAATCGGTACAGGGGGACGACACCGGGGAGCTGTTTTTT.

The genes are TRBV7-8 and TRBJ2-7, with 8 bases lining up with TRBD1. CDR1 is SGHVS, CDR2 FQNEAQ, per germline. Trimming at V came to 0 bases and at J to 5 bases, leaving 12 bases not matched to a gene. This CDR3 has 17 residues. CDR3 region: CASSLARIRTGLNEQYF. The CDR3 DNA follows: TGTGCCAGCAGCTTAGCTAGGATCCGGACAGGGCTGAACGAGCAGTACTTC. Drawing the rest from reference TRBV7-8 and TRBJ2-7, the complete variable domain is GAGVSQSPRYKVAKRGQDVALRCDPISGHVSLFWYQQALGQGPEFLTYFQNEAQLDKSGLPSDRFFAERPEGSVSTLKIQRTQQEDSAVYLCASSLARIRTGLNEQYFGPGTRLTVT.

This sequence joins TRBV5-3 and TRBJ1-1, with 9 bases lining up with TRBD1. TRBV5-3 is an open reading frame whose function is uncertain. The CDR3 is made up of 17 amino acids. The J segment lost 3 bases and the V segment lost 7 bases, leaving 16 bases of the junction unmatched. The CDR3 DNA reads TGTGCCAGATTCCAAGAGCTGGACAGGGGTTTGGACACTGAAGCTTTCTTT. Translation gives CARFQELDRGLDTEAFF.

This clone was detected once. The chain couples TRBV11-2 to TRBJ2-7; the D is unclear. CDR3 length: 13 residues. Germline assignment: CDR1 SGHAT and CDR2 FQNNGV. V was cut by 7 bases and J by 5 bases, with 15 bases left in between. The CDR3 reads CASTPSIVNEQYF. The CDR3 DNA reads as TGTGCCAGCACCCCCAGTATCGTAAACGAGCAGTACTTC.

V is TRBV5-1 and J is TRBJ2-3, with 8 nucleotides matching TRBD1. CDR1 is SGHRS, CDR2 YFSETQ, per germline. The length of the CDR3 is 16 residues. The J segment lost 9 bases and the V segment lost 0 bases, leaving 12 bases of the junction unmatched. CDR3 sequence: CASSLATGQGRGTQYF. The CDR3 coding sequence is TGCGCCAGCAGCTTGGCCACTGGACAGGGTAGGGGCACGCAGTATTTT.

The V call is TRBV5-1, the J call TRBJ2-2; TRBD1 agrees at 7 bases. Germline V gene lookup returns CDR1 SGHRS and CDR2 YFSETQ. The CDR3 is 14 residues long. V gave up 1 base and J gave up 7 bases; unmatched junction bases: 4. DNA of the CDR3: TGCGCCAGCAGCTTGACAGGGGCATACGGGGAGCTGTTTTTT. Protein product: CASSLTGAYGELFF.

The genes are TRBV5-1 and TRBJ2-5; D remains unclear. V was pared by 0 bases and J by 4 bases, with 10 bases between. The V gene's germline CDR1 is SGHRS and CDR2 YFSETQ. The CDR3 covers 14 residues. CDR3 amino acids: CASSLAASPETQYF. The CDR3 DNA sequence: TGCGCCAGCAGCTTGGCAGCCTCCCCAGAGACCCAGTACTTC.

The chain combines TRBV27 with TRBJ2-2; D is undetermined. Germline V gene lookup returns CDR1 MNHEY and CDR2 SMNVEV (reference sequence). Trimming took off 7 bases at V and 0 bases at J, with 9 bases between the two ends. This CDR3 comprises 14 residues. CDR3 bases: TGTGCCAGCAATTCGACCCCGAACACCGGGGAGCTGTTTTTT. This translates into CASNSTPNTGELFF.

The chain joins TRBV19 to TRBJ1-5, with D tentatively TRBD1 (5 bases). CDR3 length: 14 residues. Trimming cost V 7 bases and J 5 bases, with 15 bases left between them. CDR1 is LNHDA and CDR2 is SQIVND in the germline V gene (reference sequence). CDR3 protein: CASIGWGGDQPQHF. The CDR3 DNA reads as TGTGCCAGTATAGGGTGGGGGGGTGATCAGCCCCAGCATTTT.

This chain links TRBV14 with TRBJ2-5; TRBD2 aligns across 7 bases. Germline CDR1 is SGHDN and CDR2 is FVKESK. The junction had 13 bases not matched to a gene; V was cut back by 4 bases and J by 5 bases. The CDR3 contains 16 residues. DNA for the CDR3: TGTGCCAGCAGCCGCCAGCTCGGGAGGCCGCGGGAGACCCAGTACTTC. The encoded protein is CASSRQLGRPRETQYF.

This sequence joins TRBV7-9 and TRBJ2-1, with D perhaps given as TRBD1 or TRBD2 (6 bases each). CDR3 length: 15 amino acids. Germline CDR1 reads SEHNR; CDR2 reads FQNEAQ (reference sequence). V shed 1 base and J shed 9 bases, with 16 bases lying between them. The CDR3 nucleotides read TGTGCCAGCAGCTTAGAGGTGGGGGGCATCAGTGAGCAGTTCTTC. Protein sequence: CASSLEVGGISEQFF.

The rearrangement uses TRBV5-1 and TRBJ2-3, with 7 bases matching TRBD1. The V gene end was trimmed by 0 bases and the J gene end by 5 bases; junction bases not matched to a gene: 3. From germline, CDR1 is SGHRS and CDR2 YFSETQ. The CDR3 has 14 residues. CDR3 nucleotide sequence: TGCGCCAGCAGCTTGGAGGGGACAGAAGATACGCAGTATTTT. This encodes CASSLEGTEDTQYF.

This clone came up once. The gene calls are TRBV30 and TRBJ1-5, with D possibly TRBD1 on 5 matching bases. V lost 1 base and J lost 9, with 13 bases in between. Germline loops: CDR1 GTSNPN, CDR2 SVGIG (reference sequence). This CDR3 contains 13 residues. DNA for the CDR3: TGTGCCTGGAGTGGGCGGGACTCCGGGCCCCAGCATTTT. It encodes CAWSGRDSGPQHF.

The V call is TRBV7-2, the J call TRBJ2-3, with D possibly called TRBD1 or TRBD2 (5 bases each). Germline CDR1 and CDR2: SGHTA and FQGNSA. The CDR3 runs to 16 residues. V was pared by 5 bases and J by 5 bases, with 20 bases between. CDR3 sequence: CASSPTAGRVRDTQYF. The CDR3 DNA reads as TGTGCCAGCAGCCCCACTGCGGGCAGGGTAAGAGATACGCAGTATTTT.

The chain carries TRBV9 and TRBJ1-5, with a tentative D call TRBD1 (6 bases). The CDR3 is 14 amino acids. Per the germline V gene, CDR1 is SGDLS and CDR2 is YYNGEE. Trimming cost V 1 base and J 2 bases, with 7 bases left between them. CDR3 in DNA: TGTGCCAGCAGCGTATCAGGGGGCAATCAGCCCCAGCATTTT. Translating it yields CASSVSGGNQPQHF.

The chain is built from TRBV2 and TRBJ2-2; D is unresolved. This CDR3 region has 15 residues. Trimming left V 6 bases short and J 0 bases short, with 11 bases between. Germline loops: CDR1 SNHLY, CDR2 FYNNEI. For the CDR3, the DNA is TGTGCCAGCAGCTTGTGGGTTCCGAACACCGGGGAGCTGTTTTTT. This translates into CASSLWVPNTGELFF.

The CDR3 loop is CASSLADEAEQYF. The CDR3 coding sequence is TGCGCCAGCAGCTTGGCGGATGAAGCCGAGCAGTACTTC. The rearrangement links TRBV5-1 to TRBJ2-7; no reliable D call. Trimming shortened V by 0 bases and J by 6 bases, and 10 bases separated the two germline ends. In germline, CDR1 is SGHRS, CDR2 YFSETQ. The CDR3 extends over 13 amino acids.

This chain joins TRBV6-5 and TRBJ2-2; D is unresolved. The CDR3 is made up of 13 amino acids. Trimming cost V 7 bases and J 3 bases, with 9 bases left between them. The germline V gene has CDR1 MNHEY and CDR2 SVGAGI. The CDR3: CASTYTHTGELFF. The CDR3 coding sequence is TGTGCCAGCACCTACACCCACACCGGGGAGCTGTTTTTT.

This chain uses TRBV5-5 with TRBJ1-5; TRBD1 is a possible D gene (5 bases). CDR1 is SGHKS, CDR2 YYEKEE, per germline (reference sequence). Trimming took 2 bases from V and 6 from J, leaving 15 bases between them. The CDR3 consists of 15 residues. This CDR3 is CASSFLGGTGQPQHF. As DNA, the CDR3 is TGTGCCAGCAGCTTTCTCGGGGGGACGGGTCAGCCCCAGCATTTT.